One T cell receptor beta chain is described in this entry. Its antigen is unidentified. This entry belongs to a study of OX40 agonist ivuxolimab in advanced cancers. Study as a whole: An agonistic human IgG2 monoclonal antibody against OX40 (CD134) was given.

The study's findings and limits: Within 6 weeks, CD4+ and CD8+ blood T cells expanded clonally at 0.1 to 3.0 mg/kg. More expanded clones were found, on average, in CD8+ than in CD4+ T cells.

CDR1 is SNHLY, CDR2 FYNNEI, per germline. This CDR3 has 13 residues. Trimming took 3 bases from V and 4 from J, leaving 7 bases between them. Method: immunoSEQ multiplex PCR; TCRdb's copy keeps in-frame clones and lacks some. The sample records some 70,000 clones, 85% to 95% being singletons. The source of this sequence is an adult with an advanced solid tumor such as melanoma, head and neck, liver or kidney cancer. The chain links TRBV2 to TRBJ1-5; D gene ambiguous. Sample: CD4+ or CD8+ T cells sorted from blood, taken in a trial of the OX40 agonist ivuxolimab. CDR3 in DNA: TGTGCCAGCAGTGAGAACGGAAATCAGCCCCAGCATTTT. Translation gives CASSENGNQPQHF.